This entry concerns a single TCR beta chain. This entry belongs to a study of blood T cell repertoires in COVID-19. Germline V CDR1 and CDR2: SQVTM, ANQGSEA. V lost 5 bases, J lost 6 bases, and 6 bases stayed unmatched. The CDR3 has 12 amino acids. Here immunoSEQ multiplex PCR was the method, and the copy in TCRdb shows in-frame clones only, minus some. The data show some 140,000 clones, 84% seen once. This receptor was obtained from a man aged 40-49 years with acute COVID-19. This sequence joins TRBV29-1 and TRBJ1-2, with 7 bases identical to TRBD1. Sequenced sample: PBMCs or T cells enriched from blood (not recorded which). This CDR3 is CSVYRGSDGYTF. CDR3 DNA: TGCAGCGTTTACAGGGGCTCAGATGGCTACACCTTC.